The present entry profiles one T cell receptor (beta chain) with its context. Its antigen is undetermined. Each sample had two DNA replicates, roughly 0.48 ug blood or 1.5 ug tissue. TCRdb keeps only in-frame clones here, not all; method: immunoSEQ multiplex PCR. The table has 25,000 to 35,000 clones, roughly three fifths seen once; the top ten hold 8.5%. Germline V gives CDR1 SGHDN, CDR2 FVKESK. V lost 4 bases to trimming and J lost 1 base, with 13 bases between them. The CDR3 loop spans 15 amino acids. This entry comes from a study of early stage breast cancer tumors. Across the study: Invasive lobular carcinomas made up about 30% of the 12 ER+/PR+/HER2- tumors. Study results and limitations: Commonly generated sequences made up most enriched TCRB sequences shared between patients.

This clonotype was obtained from a person aged 50-59 years with breast cancer. The rearrangement uses TRBV14 and TRBJ1-1, with D possibly being TRBD1 (5 bases). The sequencing input was breast tumor tissue. The CDR3 region has the DNA TGTGCCAGCAGCCGCCTGGGACCCTGGAACACTGAAGCTTTCTTT. Translating gives CASSRLGPWNTEAFF.